These T cell receptor beta chains were read from a single sample in a study of Ad26.COV2.S vaccination and SARS-CoV-2 variants. The repertoire was sequenced with immunoSEQ multiplex PCR; TCRdb's copy has only in-frame clones and lacks some. The sample contains approximately 500,000 clones, around 90% of which appear only once. This specimen was peripheral blood, taken in a trial of Ad26.COV2.S vaccine versus placebo. The receptors were gathered from a person between 18 and 65 years old who received the Ad26.COV2.S COVID-19 vaccine or a placebo. CDR3s include the opening cysteine and the closing phenylalanine or tryptophan. Fields, in order: clone size, V gene, D gene, J gene, CDR3 protein, CDR3 DNA. The D gene is left open where the match is weak. Part of the rows lack a size; the others show once, few, many or a class for expanded clones.

>.|TRBV25-1|TRBD1|TRBJ1-6
CASSGSVPGGNSPLHF
TGTGCCAGCAGTGGCAGTGTTCCAGGGGGGAATTCACCCCTCCACTTT
>.|TRBV2|.|TRBJ1-2
CASSEGGVRGQGGYTF
TGTGCCAGCAGTGAAGGGGGAGTCCGAGGACAAGGCGGCTACACCTTC
>.|TRBV28|TRBD1|TRBJ2-7
CASSLGQVTIRPYEQYF
TGTGCCAGCAGCTTGGGACAGGTAACAATCCGACCCTACGAGCAGTACTTC
>.|TRBV19|.|TRBJ1-1
CASSISGTRRLGRNTEAFF
TGTGCCAGTAGTATATCCGGGACTCGGAGACTGGGGCGGAACACTGAAGCTTTCTTT
>.|TRBV24-1|.|TRBJ2-1
CATSGLRGGNEQFF
TGTGCCACCAGTGGGCTAAGGGGGGGGAATGAGCAGTTCTTC
>.|TRBV5-6|.|TRBJ1-6
CASSGTGYNSPLHF
TGTGCCAGCAGCGGAACAGGGTATAATTCACCCCTCCACTTT
>.|TRBV4-3|.|TRBJ1-2
CASSQESGQNYGYTF
TGCGCCAGCAGCCAAGAATCCGGGCAGAACTATGGCTACACCTTC
>.|TRBV2|TRBD2|TRBJ2-7
CATGTSGSHEQYF
TGTGCCACTGGGACTAGCGGGAGTCACGAGCAGTACTTC
>.|TRBV2|.|TRBJ1-1
CASSEAWNTEAFF
TGTGCCAGCAGTGAAGCATGGAACACTGAAGCTTTCTTT
>.|TRBV14|.|TRBJ2-3
CASSPVTGFGTDTQYF
TGTGCCAGCAGCCCCGTGACAGGTTTCGGCACAGATACGCAGTATTTT
>.|TRBV5-1|.|TRBJ1-2
CASSLGGQTKFDGYTF
TGCGCCAGCAGCTTGGGGGGCCAGACCAAGTTCGATGGCTACACCTTC
>.|TRBV28|.|TRBJ1-6
CASSLGGSGRWTPLHF
TGTGCCAGCAGTTTAGGCGGCTCCGGGAGGTGGACACCCCTCCACTTT
>.|TRBV28|.|TRBJ1-4
CASSLGGVRVKLFF
TGTGCCAGCAGTTTAGGTGGAGTCCGGGTGAAACTGTTTTTT
>.|TRBV7-8|.|TRBJ2-3
CASSLFEGLSTDTQYF
TGTGCCAGCAGCTTATTTGAGGGGCTAAGCACAGATACGCAGTATTTT
>.|TRBV28|.|TRBJ1-5
CASSPRDGNNQPQHF
TGTGCCAGCAGCCCTCGGGACGGTAACAATCAGCCCCAGCATTTT
>.|TRBV18|TRBD2|TRBJ2-6
CASSPLPLAVSSGANVLTF
TGTGCCAGCTCACCGTTGCCCCTAGCGGTTAGCTCTGGGGCCAACGTCCTGACTTTC
>.|TRBV25-1|.|TRBJ2-1
CASSEWGVNEQFF
TGTGCCAGCAGTGAATGGGGGGTCAATGAGCAGTTCTTC
>once|TRBV4-2|.|TRBJ2-3
CASSQAIDTQYF
TGTGCCAGCAGCCAGGCTATAGATACGCAGTATTTT
>.|TRBV5-6|.|TRBJ1-6
CASSLDFGAGTYNSPLHF
TGTGCCAGCAGCTTGGATTTTGGGGCCGGGACTTATAATTCACCCCTCCACTTT
>.|TRBV30|TRBD2|TRBJ2-3
CAWSGTSGSSDTQYF
TGTGCCTGGAGTGGGACTAGCGGGAGTTCAGATACGCAGTATTTT
>few|TRBV5-1|.|TRBJ1-1
CASSFTGTTEAFF
TGCGCCAGCAGCTTCACAGGGACAACTGAAGCTTTCTTT
>.|TRBV6-6|.|TRBJ1-5
CASSYLPKQPQHF
TGTGCCAGCAGTTACTTGCCGAAACAGCCCCAGCATTTT
>.|TRBV5-4|.|TRBJ1-6
CASSRNSYNSPLHF
TGTGCCAGTTCCCGCAACTCCTATAATTCACCCCTCCACTTT
>.|TRBV6-1|TRBD1|TRBJ1-1
CASSDPGQDPEAFF
TGTGCCAGCAGTGACCCCGGACAGGATCCTGAAGCTTTCTTT
>.|TRBV7-2|TRBD2|TRBJ2-3
CASAVPSGRETDTQYF
TGTGCCAGCGCCGTGCCTAGCGGGAGGGAGACAGATACGCAGTATTTT
>.|TRBV24-1|.|TRBJ2-3
CATSDPRSTDTQYF
TGTGCCACCAGTGATCCGAGAAGCACAGATACGCAGTATTTT
>.|TRBV19|.|TRBJ2-5
CASSNQGSGETQYF
TGTGCCAGTAGTAACCAGGGGTCGGGAGAGACCCAGTACTTC
>.|TRBV28|.|TRBJ1-1
CASRTELRNTEAFF
TGTGCCAGCAGGACGGAGCTTCGGAACACTGAAGCTTTCTTT
>.|TRBV11-2|.|TRBJ2-5
CASSLVPGRQETQYF
TGTGCCAGCAGCTTAGTTCCGGGACGGCAAGAGACCCAGTACTTC
>.|TRBV5-8|.|TRBJ1-1
CASSQTALRGTTEAFF
TGTGCCAGCAGCCAGACAGCCCTGAGGGGTACCACTGAAGCTTTCTTT
>.|TRBV5-1|TRBD1|TRBJ1-1
CASSLGPGQGLRAFF
TGCGCCAGCAGCTTGGGTCCGGGACAGGGATTGCGGGCTTTCTTT
>.|TRBV6-5|.|TRBJ1-1
CASSRTGEAFF
TGTGCCAGCAGTAGGACGGGTGAAGCTTTCTTT
>.|TRBV7-9|.|TRBJ2-1
CASSLAGSYNEQFF
TGTGCCAGCAGCTTAGCGGGCTCCTACAATGAGCAGTTCTTC
>.|TRBV11-2|.|TRBJ2-3
CASSLGSRTNTDTQYF
TGTGCCAGCAGCTTAGGGTCGCGGACTAATACAGATACGCAGTATTTT
>.|TRBV5-6|.|TRBJ1-2
CASSTPPWGNYGYTF
TGTGCCAGCAGCACGCCCCCTTGGGGAAACTATGGCTACACCTTC
>.|TRBV30|TRBD1|TRBJ1-2
CAWSPGQSWYTF
TGTGCCTGGAGCCCGGGACAGAGTTGGTACACCTTC
>.|TRBV27|.|TRBJ1-5
CASSLSGYSNQPQHF
TGTGCCAGCAGTTTATCAGGTTATAGCAATCAGCCCCAGCATTTT
>.|TRBV19|.|TRBJ1-5
CASNPTLRYNQPQHF
TGTGCCAGTAATCCCACGCTAAGGTACAATCAGCCCCAGCATTTT
>.|TRBV29-1|.|TRBJ2-3
CSVVLRGRARTDTQYF
TGCAGCGTTGTCCTTCGGGGCAGGGCCCGCACAGATACGCAGTATTTT
>.|TRBV4-1|.|TRBJ2-5
CASSQGGTQYF
TGCGCCAGCAGCCAAGGGGGAACCCAGTACTTC
>once|TRBV3-1/TRBV3-2|.|TRBJ2-1
CASSQGYTGNNEQFF
TGTGCCAGCAGCCAAGGGTACACCGGGAACAATGAGCAGTTCTTC
>.|TRBV10-3|TRBD2|TRBJ2-1
CAISDLAGVREQFF
TGTGCCATCAGTGATCTAGCGGGAGTCAGGGAGCAGTTCTTC
>.|TRBV9|TRBD1|TRBJ1-4
CASSTSPSGGEKLFF
TGTGCCAGCAGCACGTCGCCCTCAGGGGGTGAAAAACTGTTTTTT
>once|TRBV7-2|.|TRBJ2-6
CASGAAGANVLTF
TGTGCCAGCGGGGCGGCTGGGGCCAACGTCCTGACTTTC
>.|TRBV4-3|.|TRBJ1-6
CASSQDPNRSGTPLHF
TGCGCCAGCAGCCAAGATCCCAACAGATCAGGGACACCCCTCCACTTT
>.|TRBV30|.|TRBJ1-2
CAWVPQANYGYTF
TGTGCCTGGGTACCCCAGGCTAACTATGGCTACACCTTC
>.|TRBV5-1|TRBD1|TRBJ1-4
CASSSDRGLANEKLFF
TGCGCCAGCAGCTCTGACAGGGGGCTGGCTAATGAAAAACTGTTTTTT
>.|TRBV11-3|.|TRBJ2-1
CASSYRTGPYNEQFF
TGTGCCAGCAGCTACAGAACGGGACCCTACAATGAGCAGTTCTTC
>.|TRBV28|TRBD2|TRBJ2-7
CASSLIAGEWMYEQYF
TGTGCCAGCAGCCTGATAGCGGGGGAGTGGATGTACGAGCAGTACTTC
>.|TRBV9|TRBD2|TRBJ2-7
CASSVGLAYEQYF
TGTGCCAGCAGCGTGGGACTAGCCTACGAGCAGTACTTC
>.|TRBV7-2|.|TRBJ2-3
CVSSKTWTDTQYF
TGTGTCAGCAGCAAAACATGGACAGATACGCAGTATTTT
>.|TRBV3-1/TRBV3-2|.|TRBJ1-2
CASSLQGSRGYTF
TGTGCCAGCAGTCTCCAGGGGTCGAGGGGCTACACCTTC
>.|TRBV5-8|TRBD2|TRBJ2-3
CASSIGLASDTQYF
TGTGCCAGCAGCATCGGACTAGCTTCCGATACGCAGTATTTT
>.|TRBV19|.|TRBJ1-5
CASSPGPHQGQPQHF
TGTGCCAGTAGCCCGGGACCCCACCAGGGTCAGCCCCAGCATTTT
>.|TRBV9|TRBD1|TRBJ1-3
CASSIGQAGDSGNTIYF
TGTGCCAGCAGCATCGGACAGGCAGGCGACTCTGGAAACACCATATATTTT
>few|TRBV18|.|TRBJ2-2
CASSPAVPGELFF
TGTGCCAGCTCACCAGCGGTCCCTGGGGAGCTGTTTTTT
>few|TRBV27|TRBD2|TRBJ2-7
CASSPGTSGRLTYEQYF
TGTGCCAGCAGTCCCGGGACTAGCGGGAGACTCACCTACGAGCAGTACTTC
>.|TRBV29-1|TRBD1|TRBJ1-2
CSVQDRAPNGYTF
TGCAGCGTACAGGACAGGGCCCCTAATGGCTACACCTTC
>.|TRBV9|TRBD2|TRBJ2-6
CASSATTLAGARSGANVLTF
TGTGCCAGCAGCGCGACAACCTTAGCGGGAGCCCGCTCTGGGGCCAACGTCCTGACTTTC